This T cell receptor beta chain was recorded in a study of PD-1 blockade in classical Hodgkin lymphoma. On the study more broadly: It was nivolumab at 3 mg/kg, given intravenously every 2 weeks, that patients received.

V was clipped by 5 bases and J by 4 bases; unmatched bases: 4. The CDR3 consists of 14 residues. The germline V gene encodes CDR1 MDHEN and CDR2 SYDVKM. Sequenced by immunoSEQ multiplex PCR; TCRdb stores in-frame clones only, minus some. The data show approximately 65,000 clones, approximately 94% seen once. Time point indicated: cycle 4 day 1 (C4D1), after less than 7 weeks of nivolumab. Every single patient, without exception, relapsed after autologous stem cell transplantation, and brentuximab vedotin exposure varied. Notes on this clone: The antigen is unknown.

General study points: The baseline diversity of complete responders showed similarity to that of newly diagnosed patients. Compared with healthy donors, newly diagnosed patients reportedly showed lower baseline TCR diversity. In CD4+ cells, TCR diversity went up significantly by C4D1, but in CD8+ cells it did not.

The source was peripheral blood mononuclear cells (PBMCs), collected before the fourth cycle of nivolumab. The V call is TRBV28, the J call TRBJ2-5; the match to TRBD1 covers 10 bases. The sequence was obtained from a human donor with classical Hodgkin lymphoma. In DNA form, the CDR3 reads TGTGCCAGCAGTCGGGACAGGGGCGGAGAGACCCAGTACTTC. This codes for CASSRDRGGETQYF.